This is a list of T cell receptor beta chains from one sample in a study of blood T cell repertoires in COVID-19. Using immunoSEQ multiplex PCR, the repertoire was profiled, and TCRdb retains in-frame clones only, with some absent. The sample comprises about 97,000 clones, 85% to 90% of which are singletons, and roughly 14% rests with the top ten. The sample consisted of peripheral blood. These receptors were taken from a human donor in a cohort sampled during active COVID-19. The conserved cysteine and the conserved F or W are not part of the CDR3 here. Each record gives: J gene, V gene, CDR3 protein.

j_gene: TRBJ1-2
v_gene: TRBV5-6
CDR3aa: ASSLVQTYGYT

j_gene: TRBJ2-1
v_gene: TRBV18
CDR3aa: ASSPPYIISYNEQF

j_gene: TRBJ1-1
v_gene: TRBV28
CDR3aa: ASPGSRGAF

j_gene: TRBJ1-5
v_gene: TRBV24-1
CDR3aa: ATSVGASNQPQH

j_gene: TRBJ1-2
v_gene: TRBV9
CDR3aa: ASSPREGSYYGYT

j_gene: TRBJ2-3
v_gene: TRBV13
CDR3aa: ASSNRDWVTDTQY

j_gene: TRBJ1-2
v_gene: TRBV18
CDR3aa: ASSPLDSKGYT

j_gene: TRBJ2-3
v_gene: TRBV24-1
CDR3aa: ATSVGGLVTDTQY

j_gene: TRBJ1-2
v_gene: TRBV3-1/TRBV3-2
CDR3aa: ASSQSLSGGNYGYT

j_gene: TRBJ2-2
v_gene: TRBV4-2
CDR3aa: ASSARAGRPNTGELF

j_gene: TRBJ2-3
v_gene: TRBV5-4
CDR3aa: ASSDRLAGGPYHTDTQY

j_gene: TRBJ2-7
v_gene: TRBV19
CDR3aa: ASSYGTPGTYEQY

j_gene: TRBJ2-1
v_gene: TRBV9
CDR3aa: ASSVVPSGSFDEQF

j_gene: TRBJ1-1
v_gene: TRBV27
CDR3aa: ASSQSRANTEAF

j_gene: TRBJ1-2
v_gene: TRBV10-1
CDR3aa: ASPEAVEQRSYGYT

j_gene: TRBJ1-1
v_gene: TRBV5-5
CDR3aa: ASSPWTALNTEAF

j_gene: TRBJ2-7
v_gene: TRBV11-1
CDR3aa: ASSLAGTGVYEQY

j_gene: TRBJ1-1
v_gene: TRBV5-1
CDR3aa: ASSLTVVFLGDTEAF

j_gene: TRBJ1-2
v_gene: TRBV12-3/TRBV12-4
CDR3aa: ASSLCWDCGYT

j_gene: TRBJ2-6
v_gene: TRBV7-9
CDR3aa: ASSFGRAGANVLT

j_gene: TRBJ2-1
v_gene: TRBV6-6
CDR3aa: ASTQPFSGSHNEQF

j_gene: TRBJ1-3
v_gene: TRBV28
CDR3aa: ASRGGMESGGNTIY

j_gene: TRBJ1-2
v_gene: TRBV12-3/TRBV12-4
CDR3aa: ASSSQGEYGYT

j_gene: TRBJ1-5
v_gene: TRBV5-4
CDR3aa: ASSPRPGQGQPQH

j_gene: TRBJ1-5
v_gene: TRBV28
CDR3aa: ASSPFTRNQPQH